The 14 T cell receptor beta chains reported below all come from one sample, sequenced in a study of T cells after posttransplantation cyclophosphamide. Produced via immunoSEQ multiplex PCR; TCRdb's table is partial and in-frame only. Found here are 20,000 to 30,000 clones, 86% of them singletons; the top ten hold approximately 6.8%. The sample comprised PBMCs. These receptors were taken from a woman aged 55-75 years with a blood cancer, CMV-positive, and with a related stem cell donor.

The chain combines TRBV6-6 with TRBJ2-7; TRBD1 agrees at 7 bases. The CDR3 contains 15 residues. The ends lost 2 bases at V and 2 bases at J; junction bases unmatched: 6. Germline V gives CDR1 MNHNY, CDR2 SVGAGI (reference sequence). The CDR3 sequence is CASSYVGTVAYEQYF. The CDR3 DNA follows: TGTGCCAGCAGTTACGTGGGGACAGTCGCCTACGAGCAGTACTTC.

The chain's CDR3 is CAWSARAGKTEAFF. The DNA for the CDR3 is TGTGCCTGGAGTGCCCGCGCAGGGAAAACTGAAGCTTTCTTT. The gene calls are TRBV30 and TRBJ1-1, with TRBD1 as a possible D gene (5 bases). The V gene's germline CDR1 is GTSNPN and CDR2 SVGIG (reference sequence). This CDR3 spans 14 amino acids. The ends were cut back, 1 base at V and 5 bases at J, with 14 bases in the middle.

The CDR3 sequence: CSVEYGSGGNEQFF. The CDR3 coding sequence is TGCAGCGTTGAATACGGGTCAGGGGGCAATGAGCAGTTCTTC. V is TRBV29-1 and J is TRBJ2-1, with 7 bases that match TRBD1. This CDR3 is 14 amino acids long. CDR1 is SQVTM and CDR2 is ANQGSEA in the germline V gene. J gave up 6 bases and V 2 bases, and 7 bases lay outside the gene matches.

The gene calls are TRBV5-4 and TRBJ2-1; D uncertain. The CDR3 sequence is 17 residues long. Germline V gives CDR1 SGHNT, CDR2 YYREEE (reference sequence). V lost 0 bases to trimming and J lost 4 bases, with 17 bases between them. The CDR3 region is CASSLEVRRSGYNEQFF. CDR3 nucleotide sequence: TGTGCCAGCAGCTTGGAGGTGAGGCGTTCCGGATACAATGAGCAGTTCTTC.

DNA of the CDR3: TGTGCCAGCAGCCAAGAACTAGGGACTAGCGGGAGGCCAGATACGCAGTATTTT. It encodes CASSQELGTSGRPDTQYF. The J gene is TRBJ2-3, the V gene TRBV4-2; 15 positions agree with TRBD2. The CDR3 length is 18 residues. The J segment lost 4 bases and the V segment lost 0 bases, leaving 5 bases of the junction unmatched. CDR1 and CDR2 from the germline V gene are LGHNA and YNFKEQ.

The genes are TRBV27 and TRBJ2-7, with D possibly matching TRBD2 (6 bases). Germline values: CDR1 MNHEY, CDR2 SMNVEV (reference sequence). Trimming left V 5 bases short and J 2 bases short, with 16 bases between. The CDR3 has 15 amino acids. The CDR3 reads CASSRKSGSAYEQYF. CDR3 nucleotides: TGTGCCAGCAGTCGTAAAAGCGGGTCGGCCTACGAGCAGTACTTC.

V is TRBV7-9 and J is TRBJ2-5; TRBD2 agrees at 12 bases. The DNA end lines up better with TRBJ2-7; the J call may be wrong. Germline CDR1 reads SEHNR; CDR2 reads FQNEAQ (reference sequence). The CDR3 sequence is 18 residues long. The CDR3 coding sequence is TGTGCCAGCAGCCGCAAGGGAGGGCTAGCGGGAGGGCCTCACGAGCAGTACTTC. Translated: CASSRKGGLAGGPHEQYF.

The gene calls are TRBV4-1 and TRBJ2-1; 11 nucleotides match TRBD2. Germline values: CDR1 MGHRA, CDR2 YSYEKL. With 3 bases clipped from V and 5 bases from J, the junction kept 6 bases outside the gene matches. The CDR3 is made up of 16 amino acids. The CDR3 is CASSQKTSGTHNEQFF. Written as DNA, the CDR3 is TGCGCCAGCAGCCAGAAGACTAGCGGGACCCACAATGAGCAGTTCTTC.

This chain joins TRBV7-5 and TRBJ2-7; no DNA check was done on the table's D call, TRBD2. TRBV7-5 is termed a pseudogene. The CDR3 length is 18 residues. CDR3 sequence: CVRSYSTGSSGNTYEQYF. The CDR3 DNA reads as TGTGTCAGAAGCTATTCAACCGGATCGTCCGGGAACACCTACGAGCAGTACTTC.

CDR3 nucleotides: TGTGCCAGCAGTTTAACAGGGGAGGAGTTCGGCGGCTACACCTTC. As protein: CASSLTGEEFGGYTF. The chain couples TRBV27 to TRBJ1-2, with 7 positions matching TRBD1. The V segment lost 2 bases and the J segment 8 bases; nucleotides outside the gene matches: 11. There are 15 residues in the CDR3. CDR1 and CDR2 from the germline V gene are MNHEY and SMNVEV (reference sequence).

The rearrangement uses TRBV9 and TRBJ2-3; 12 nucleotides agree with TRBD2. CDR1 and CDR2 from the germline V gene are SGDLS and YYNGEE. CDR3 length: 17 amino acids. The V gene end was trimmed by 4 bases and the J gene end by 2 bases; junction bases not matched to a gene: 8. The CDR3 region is CASSTQLAGGYTDTQYF. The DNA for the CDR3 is TGTGCCAGCAGCACCCAACTAGCGGGAGGTTACACAGATACGCAGTATTTT. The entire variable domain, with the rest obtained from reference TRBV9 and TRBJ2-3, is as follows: DSGVTQTPKHLITATGQRVTLRCSPRSGDLSVYWYQQSLDQGLQFLIQYYNGEERAKGNILERFSAQQFPDLHSELNLSSLELGDSALYFCASSTQLAGGYTDTQYFGPGTRLTVL.

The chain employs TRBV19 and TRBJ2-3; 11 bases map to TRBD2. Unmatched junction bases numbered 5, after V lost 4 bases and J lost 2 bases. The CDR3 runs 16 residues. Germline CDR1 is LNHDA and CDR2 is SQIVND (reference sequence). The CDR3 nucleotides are TGTGCCAGTAGTACGGGACTAGCGGAGCTCACAGATACGCAGTATTTT. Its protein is CASSTGLAELTDTQYF. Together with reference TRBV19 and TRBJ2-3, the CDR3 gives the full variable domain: DGGITQSPKYLFRKEGQNVTLSCEQNLNHDAMYWYRQDPGQGLRLIYYSQIVNDFQKGDIAEGYSVSREKKESFPLTVTSAQKNPTAFYLCASSTGLAELTDTQYFGPGTRLTVL.

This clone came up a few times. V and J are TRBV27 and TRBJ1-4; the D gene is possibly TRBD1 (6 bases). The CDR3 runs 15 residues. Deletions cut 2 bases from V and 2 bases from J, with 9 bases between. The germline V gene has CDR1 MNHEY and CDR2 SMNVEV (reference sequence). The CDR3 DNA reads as TGTGCCAGCAGTTTAGGGACACTTACTAATGAAAAACTGTTTTTT. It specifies CASSLGTLTNEKLFF. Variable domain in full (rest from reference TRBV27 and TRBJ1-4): EAQVTQNPRYLITVTGKKLTVTCSQNMNHEYMSWYRQDPGLGLRQIYYSMNVEVTDKGDVPEGYKVSRKEKRNFPLILESPSPNQTSLYFCASSLGTLTNEKLFFGSGTQLSVL.

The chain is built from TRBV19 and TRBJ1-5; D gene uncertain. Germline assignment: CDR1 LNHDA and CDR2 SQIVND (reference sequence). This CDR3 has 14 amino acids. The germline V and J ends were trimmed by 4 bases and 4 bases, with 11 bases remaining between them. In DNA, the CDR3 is TGTGCCAGTAGTAGAGGGAGCGGTAATCAGCCCCAGCATTTT. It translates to CASSRGSGNQPQHF.